This TCR beta chain was retrieved from a study of blood T cells in healthy people across ages. This CDR3 is 14 amino acids long. V was clipped by 7 bases and J by 0 bases, with 12 bases between them. Study results and caveats: Diversity estimated from one million T cells was considered an underestimate.

As for this clonotype: Its specificity is unknown.

A sample-barcoded 5' primer and a J-beta primer mix were used in a second PCR of roughly 7 to 12 cycles. Tags on each cDNA molecule came from a template-switch adaptor with 12 random nucleotides. TCRdb independently ran MiXCR on the 5' RACE reads; one entry per CDR3 protein. The profile shows around 2 million distinct CDR3 sequences, roughly two fifths of them singletons. The origin of this receptor is a human donor in good health. The sequencing sample was made of blood. The V and J genes are TRBV12-3 or TRBV12-4 and TRBJ1-1; the D gene is possibly TRBD1 (6 bases). The CDR3 is CASTRGLMNTEAFF. The CDR3 DNA sequence: TGTGCCAGCACCCGGGGGCTCATGAACACTGAAGCTTTCTTT.